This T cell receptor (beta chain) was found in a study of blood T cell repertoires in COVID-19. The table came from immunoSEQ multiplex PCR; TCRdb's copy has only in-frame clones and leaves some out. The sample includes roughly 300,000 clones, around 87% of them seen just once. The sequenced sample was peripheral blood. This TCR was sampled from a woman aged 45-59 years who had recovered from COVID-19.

Written as DNA, the CDR3 is TGTGCCAGCAGCCCCCCCAGGGACAAAAAGAATGCCCAGTACTTC. It yields the protein CASSPPRDKKNAQYF. The chain joins TRBV7-8 to TRBJ2-5; tentatively, D is TRBD1 (6 bases). The CDR3 has 15 residues. CDR1 is SGHVS, CDR2 FQNEAQ, per germline. With 5 bases removed from V and 9 bases from J, the gap between germline ends came to 22 bases.